Presented here are 10 T cell receptor beta chains from one specimen sequenced in a study of CD8+CD57+ T cells in acquired aplastic anemia. CDR3 and TCR beta VDJ profiling relied on a genomic DNA template. Each CDR3 protein gets one entry after TCRdb re-called the reads with MiXCR. The profile shows 150,000 to 200,000 distinct CDR3 sequences, 40% to 60% of them singletons. In patients chosen for sequencing, flow cytometry had shown CD8+CD57+ cell expansion. The sample taken for sequencing was sorted CD4+, CD8+, or CD8+CD57+ T cells (not recorded which) from PBMCs. These receptors were collected from a human donor with aplastic anemia.

The rearrangement uses TRBV10-2 and TRBJ2-7; 7 bases agree with TRBD2. V lost 6 bases to trimming and J lost 5 bases; unmatched junction nucleotides: 13. Germline CDR1 is WSHSY and CDR2 is SAAADI. The CDR3 contains 15 residues. Here the CDR3 DNA reads TGCGCCAGCAGCTTAATAGACCGGGACTATAACGAGCAGTACTTC. Encoded protein: CASSLIDRDYNEQYF.

The chain couples TRBV20-1 to TRBJ2-1; a weak D match, TRBD1 (7 bases). Per germline, CDR1 DFQATT and CDR2 SNEGSKA (reference sequence). CDR3 size: 13 residues. V gave up 8 bases and J gave up 4 bases, with 15 bases separating them. CDR3 nucleotide sequence: TGCAGTACAGGGGTGGGGGGTTACAATGAGCAGTTCTTC. This sequence encodes CSTGVGGYNEQFF.

Comment on this clonotype: At one boundary the junction diverges from the germline segment, which might be a read error. V usage is TRBV2 and J usage is TRBJ1-2; D call uncertain. The CDR3 spans 14 residues. Germline values: CDR1 SNHLY, CDR2 FYNNEI. Here the CDR3 DNA reads TGCGCTCTTCTTTCCACTCTAGCTAACTATGGCTACACCTTC. It is translated as CALLSTLANYGYTF.

This clonotype was observed at least ten times. The chain is built from TRBV9 and TRBJ2-1; D remains unclear. This CDR3 is built from 15 residues. Germline-derived CDR1 and CDR2 are SGDLS and YYNGEE. Trimming took 0 bases from V and 5 from J, leaving 12 bases between them. CDR3 in amino acids: CASSVGGPWDNEQFF. The CDR3, as DNA: TGTGCCAGCAGCGTAGGTGGTCCCTGGGACAATGAGCAGTTCTTC.

This clonotype was recorded many times. This chain links TRBV7-9 with TRBJ1-2, with D hard to call. This CDR3 is built from 15 residues. CDR1 SEHNR and CDR2 FQNEAQ come from the germline V gene (reference sequence). V gave up 8 bases and J gave up 4 bases, with 20 bases separating them. The CDR3 loop is CASQPPGPTSYGYTF. In nucleotides, the CDR3 is TGTGCCAGCCAGCCGCCAGGACCAACTTCCTATGGCTACACCTTC.

V gene TRBV2 combines with J gene TRBJ2-7; D is perhaps TRBD2 (6 bases). Germline V CDR1 and CDR2: SNHLY, FYNNEI. The V and J ends lost 7 bases and 2 bases respectively, with 18 bases between them. This CDR3 contains 15 residues. In DNA, the CDR3 is TGTGCCAGCACCCCTAGGGCGGGATTTACCTACGAGCAGTACTTC. It is translated as CASTPRAGFTYEQYF.

The table lists this clonotype with many counts. This chain uses TRBV2 with TRBJ2-3, with D possibly being TRBD1 or TRBD2 (5 bases each). This CDR3 region has 15 residues. V lost 6 bases and J lost 6, with 19 bases in between. Germline V lookup: CDR1 SNHLY, CDR2 FYNNEI. CDR3 bases: TGTGCCAGCAGCCTCCCCCCGGGGCCGCGGGATACGCAGTATTTT. This sequence encodes CASSLPPGPRDTQYF.

This rearrangement joins TRBV2 to TRBJ2-5, with a tentative D call TRBD1 (5 bases). CDR1 SNHLY and CDR2 FYNNEI come from the germline V gene. Trimming took off 6 bases at V and 4 bases at J, with 18 bases between the two ends. The CDR3 sequence is 15 residues long. The CDR3 loop is CASSSQGHKGETQYF. The CDR3 nucleotides are TGTGCCAGCAGCTCCCAGGGCCATAAGGGAGAGACCCAGTACTTC.

This clonotype has a count of ten or more. The chain couples TRBV9 to TRBJ2-3; possibly TRBD1 for D (5 bases). The CDR3 is made up of 14 amino acids. V was shortened by 1 base and J by 4 bases, with 10 bases between the two germline ends. Germline CDR1 SGDLS, CDR2 YYNGEE. Here the CDR3 DNA reads TGTGCCAGCAGCGTATCAGGGATCTCAGATACGCAGTATTTT. It encodes CASSVSGISDTQYF.

In its sample, this clonotype was seen many times. The chain joins TRBV7-9 to TRBJ2-2; TRBD2 might be the D (6 bases). Germline V lookup: CDR1 SEHNR, CDR2 FQNEAQ (reference sequence). The CDR3 loop spans 15 amino acids. Trimming removed 8 bases from V and 3 bases from J, with 16 bases in between. CDR3 bases: TGTGCCAGCCCTGAACCGGGACTTCACACCGGGGAGCTGTTTTTT. Residues: CASPEPGLHTGELFF.